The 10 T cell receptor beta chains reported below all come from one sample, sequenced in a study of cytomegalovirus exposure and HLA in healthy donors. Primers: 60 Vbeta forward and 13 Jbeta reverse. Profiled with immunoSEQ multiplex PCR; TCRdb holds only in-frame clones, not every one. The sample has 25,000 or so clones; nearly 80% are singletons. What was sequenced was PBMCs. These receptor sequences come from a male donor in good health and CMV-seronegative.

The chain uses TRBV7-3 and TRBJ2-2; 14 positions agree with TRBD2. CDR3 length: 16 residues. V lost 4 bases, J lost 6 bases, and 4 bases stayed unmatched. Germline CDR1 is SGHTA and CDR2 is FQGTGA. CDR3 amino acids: CASSSTSGGAAGELFF. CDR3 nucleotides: TGTGCCAGCAGCTCGACTAGCGGGGGGGCGGCCGGGGAGCTGTTTTTT.

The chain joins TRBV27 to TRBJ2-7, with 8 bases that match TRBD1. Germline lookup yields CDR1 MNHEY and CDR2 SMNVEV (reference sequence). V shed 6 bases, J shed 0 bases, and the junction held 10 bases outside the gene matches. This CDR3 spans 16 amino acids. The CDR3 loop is CASRLTGDSSSYEQYF. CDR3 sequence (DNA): TGTGCCAGCAGATTGACAGGGGATTCAAGCTCCTACGAGCAGTACTTC.

The CDR3 reads CSVFESGYTF. CDR3 nucleotide sequence: TGCAGCGTTTTTGAGAGTGGCTACACCTTC. The chain couples TRBV29-1 to TRBJ1-2; D is unclear. CDR1 and CDR2 from the germline V gene are SQVTM and ANQGSEA. V lost 5 bases to trimming and J lost 7 bases, with 8 bases between them. CDR3 length equals 10 residues.

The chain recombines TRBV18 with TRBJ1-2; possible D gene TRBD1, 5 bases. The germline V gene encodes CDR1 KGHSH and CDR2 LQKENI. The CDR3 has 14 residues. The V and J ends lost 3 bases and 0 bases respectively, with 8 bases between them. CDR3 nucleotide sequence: TGTGCCAGCTCACCCCAGACAGCTAACTATGGCTACACCTTC. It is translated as CASSPQTANYGYTF.

CDR3 sequence reads: CASSLPSGKGGTGELFF. The CDR3 nucleotides read TGTGCCAGCAGCCTCCCTAGCGGGAAGGGTGGCACCGGGGAGCTGTTTTTT. The chain has TRBV4-2 and TRBJ2-2; 9 bases align to TRBD2. The CDR3 consists of 17 residues. With 4 bases clipped from V and 4 bases from J, the junction kept 10 bases outside the gene matches. Per the germline V gene, CDR1 is LGHNA and CDR2 is YNFKEQ.

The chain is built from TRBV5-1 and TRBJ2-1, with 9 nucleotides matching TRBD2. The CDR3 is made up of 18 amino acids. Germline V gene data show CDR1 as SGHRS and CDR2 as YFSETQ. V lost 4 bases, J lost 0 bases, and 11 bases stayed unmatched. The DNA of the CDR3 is TGCGCCAGCAGCCTGCTGGGACTAGCCGATGGCTCCTACAATGAGCAGTTCTTC. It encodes CASSLLGLADGSYNEQFF.

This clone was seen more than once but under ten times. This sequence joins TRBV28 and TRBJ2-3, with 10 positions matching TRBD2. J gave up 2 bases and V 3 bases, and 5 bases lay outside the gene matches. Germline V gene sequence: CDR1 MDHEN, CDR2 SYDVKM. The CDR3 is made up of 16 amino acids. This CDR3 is CASSFLSGGATDTQYF. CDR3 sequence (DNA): TGTGCCAGCAGTTTCCTCAGCGGGGGGGCCACAGATACGCAGTATTTT.

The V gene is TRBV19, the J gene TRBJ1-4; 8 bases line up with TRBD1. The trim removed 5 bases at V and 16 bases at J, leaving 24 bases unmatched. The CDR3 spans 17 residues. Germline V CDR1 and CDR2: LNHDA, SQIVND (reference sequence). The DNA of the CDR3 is TGTGCCAGTAGTTCCGGCGGGACAGGCCGTGTTAAGGGCCCGCGGTTTTTT. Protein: CASSSGGTGRVKGPRFF.

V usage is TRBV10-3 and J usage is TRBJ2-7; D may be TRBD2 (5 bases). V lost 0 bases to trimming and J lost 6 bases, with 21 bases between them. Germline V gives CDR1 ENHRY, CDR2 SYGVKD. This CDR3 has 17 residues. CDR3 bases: TGTGCCATCAGTGAGTCGAGGGTAACAAGGGATGTATCCGAGCAGTACTTC. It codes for CAISESRVTRDVSEQYF.

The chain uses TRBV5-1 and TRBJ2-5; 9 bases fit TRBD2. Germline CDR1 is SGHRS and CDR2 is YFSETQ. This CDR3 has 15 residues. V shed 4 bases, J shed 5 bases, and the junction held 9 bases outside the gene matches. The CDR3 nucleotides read TGCGCCAGCAGCCCCATGACTAGCGGACAGGAGACCCAGTACTTC. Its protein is CASSPMTSGQETQYF.